These T cell receptor beta chains were read from a single sample in a study of T cell changes during pregnancy in multiple sclerosis. Generated by immunoSEQ multiplex PCR, the TCRdb table keeps only in-frame clones and is missing some. The sample records some 130,000 clones, roughly 97% being singletons. This specimen consisted of peripheral blood, obtained after pregnancy. The receptor source for this set is a female donor with multiple sclerosis, enrolled in a pregnancy study. CDR3s include the opening cysteine and the closing phenylalanine or tryptophan. A D gene is named only where the DNA matches it firmly. Clone size is shown for a subset of rows, as once, few, many or a class of expanded clone.

>TRBJ1-4|TRBV10-3|-|-
TGTGCCATCAGGGCAGGTGATGCAACTAATGAAAAACTGTTTTTT
CAIRAGDATNEKLFF
>TRBJ1-5|TRBV7-9|-|TRBD1
TGTGCCAGCAGCTTAGGGACAGGGGGAATCAGAAGTGGTCAGCCCCAGCATTTT
CASSLGTGGIRSGQPQHF
>TRBJ2-1|TRBV28|-|TRBD1
TGTGCCAGCAGTTTCTCAGACAGGGTCTTATACAATGAGCAGTTCTTC
CASSFSDRVLYNEQFF
>TRBJ2-2|TRBV9|-|-
TGTGCCAGCAGCGTAGAGGGCGGGCAGATGAACACCGGGGAGCTGTTTTTT
CASSVEGGQMNTGELFF
>TRBJ1-2|TRBV28|-|TRBD1
TGTGCCAGCAGTAGACAGGGGAATGGCTACACCTTC
CASSRQGNGYTF
>TRBJ2-4|TRBV7-8|-|-
TGTGCCAGCAGCTTAGTAATCCCTAGCGTACAAAACATTCAGTACTTC
CASSLVIPSVQNIQYF
>TRBJ2-7|TRBV7-2|-|TRBD2
TGTGCCAGCAGCGGGGGGAGCGGGAGCTCCTACGAGCAGTACTTC
CASSGGSGSSYEQYF
>TRBJ1-1|TRBV5-1|-|TRBD1
TGCGCCAGCAGCCCGGACAGGGGAGGATTGAACACTGAAGCTTTCTTT
CASSPDRGGLNTEAFF
>TRBJ1-5|TRBV6-5|-|-
TGTGCCAGCAGTTACGGGGGAGGTCAGCCCCAGCATTTT
CASSYGGGQPQHF
>TRBJ2-1|TRBV29-1|once|-
TGCAGCGTTGAAATACTAGCAGTTCCGTTCTTC
CSVEILAVPFF
>TRBJ2-1|TRBV27|-|TRBD2
TGTGCCAGCAGTTGGGCTAGCGGGAGTTATGAGCAGTTCTTC
CASSWASGSYEQFF
>TRBJ2-7|TRBV7-8|-|TRBD2
TGTGCCAGCAGCTTGGGACTAGGTGACTACGAGCAGTACTTC
CASSLGLGDYEQYF
>TRBJ2-7|TRBV7-9|-|TRBD1
TGTGCCAGCAGCTCCCGATTCGACAGGGCGGACAACGAGCAGTACTTC
CASSSRFDRADNEQYF
>TRBJ1-3|TRBV5-6|-|-
TGTGCCAGCAGCTTCGCGGGTGGAAACACCATATATTTT
CASSFAGGNTIYF
>TRBJ1-5|TRBV10-1|-|-
TGCGCCAGCAGTGAGAGGGGGGGACGATATAGCAATCAGCCCCAGCATTTT
CASSERGGRYSNQPQHF
>TRBJ2-4|TRBV28|-|TRBD1
TGTGCCAGCAGTCCCCCCAGGGGGTTGTTAAACATTCAGTACTTC
CASSPPRGLLNIQYF
>TRBJ2-1|TRBV5-1|-|TRBD2
TGCGCCAGCAGCTTGCAGCTAGCGGGAGCCTACAATGAGCAGTTCTTC
CASSLQLAGAYNEQFF
>TRBJ2-1|TRBV19|-|-
TGTGCCAGTAGTATTCCCCCGACAGATTACTCCTACAATGAGCAGTTCTTC
CASSIPPTDYSYNEQFF
>TRBJ2-1|TRBV28|-|-
TGTGCCAGCAGTGCTCAGGGGATGATGGCCAATGAGCAGTTCTTC
CASSAQGMMANEQFF
>TRBJ2-3|TRBV7-9|-|TRBD2
TGTGCCAGCAGTTTACAGGGGACTAGCGGGAGCACAGATACGCAGTATTTT
CASSLQGTSGSTDTQYF
>TRBJ2-2|TRBV7-9|-|TRBD1
TGTGCCAGCAGCTTTGACAGGGGGCGTTTTACCGGGGAGCTGTTTTTT
CASSFDRGRFTGELFF
>TRBJ2-3|TRBV6-5|-|-
TGTGCCAGCAGTGGTCTAGCGTCTAGCACAGATACGCAGTATTTT
CASSGLASSTDTQYF
>TRBJ2-1|TRBV4-3|-|TRBD2
TGCGCCAGCAGCCAAGAGTTTAGCGGGAGTTCCTACAATGAGCAGTTCTTC
CASSQEFSGSSYNEQFF
>TRBJ2-6|TRBV11-2|-|TRBD2
TGTGCCAGCAGCTTAGACGGGAGGTCTGGGGCCAACGTCCTGACTTTC
CASSLDGRSGANVLTF
>TRBJ2-3|TRBV5-1|-|TRBD2
TGCGCCAGCAGCCTAGCGGGAACTGGCACAGATACGCAGTATTTT
CASSLAGTGTDTQYF
>TRBJ2-7|TRBV27|-|TRBD2
TGTGCCAGCAGTTTATTGCGTCCCGGGGGGAGGTACGAGCAGTACTTC
CASSLLRPGGRYEQYF
>TRBJ2-3|TRBV6-5|-|TRBD2
TGTGCCAGCAGCTCGCTAGCGGGCACAGATACGCAGTATTTT
CASSSLAGTDTQYF
>TRBJ1-4|TRBV19|-|-
TGTGCCAGTAGTGTGGGGCAAAACCCTACGGGACAAGAAAAACTGTTTTTT
CASSVGQNPTGQEKLFF
>TRBJ2-1|TRBV30|-|-
TGTGCCTGGAGTTTAACTTACAATGAGCAGTTCTTC
CAWSLTYNEQFF
>TRBJ2-2|TRBV27|-|-
TGTGCCAGCAGTTTACGACAGGCCCCGGAGGAGCTGTTTTTT
CASSLRQAPEELFF
>TRBJ1-4|TRBV7-2|-|-
TGTGCCAGCAGCGCGGACGGACTAAATGAAAAACTGTTTTTT
CASSADGLNEKLFF
>TRBJ2-1|TRBV9|-|TRBD1
TGTGCCAGCAGCCCTCGTCTGGGACAGATTTACAATGAGCAGTTCTTC
CASSPRLGQIYNEQFF
>TRBJ2-7|TRBV19|-|TRBD1
TGTGCCACAGGGACAGGGGGCTCCTACGAGCAGTACTTC
CATGTGGSYEQYF
>TRBJ1-2|TRBV28|-|TRBD1
TGTGCCAGCAGCACTACCCCGGGACAGGGTGGTCCCAGGGCATATGGCTACACCTTC
CASSTTPGQGGPRAYGYTF
>TRBJ2-7|TRBV5-1|-|TRBD2
TGCGCCAGCAGGGATGCTAGCGGGAGTTACGAGCAGTACTTC
CASRDASGSYEQYF
>TRBJ2-7|TRBV7-9|-|-
TGTGCCAGCAGTTCACTGACAGGAAAGTCTACCTACGAGCAGTACTTC
CASSSLTGKSTYEQYF
>TRBJ1-2|TRBV28|-|-
TGTGCCAGCAGTGCTCTACAGGGAAACTATGGCTACACCTTC
CASSALQGNYGYTF
>TRBJ2-3|TRBV6-5|-|-
TGTGCCAGCAGTTCACAGGGTCTTTATACGCAGTATTTT
CASSSQGLYTQYF
>TRBJ1-5|TRBV7-8|-|TRBD1
TGTGCCAGCAACGGGGCAGGGGGAAATCAGCCCCAGCATTTT
CASNGAGGNQPQHF
>TRBJ2-3|TRBV6-5|-|-
TGTGCCAGCAAGAGAGGACAGACAGATACGCAGTATTTT
CASKRGQTDTQYF
>TRBJ2-1|TRBV5-1|-|TRBD1
TGCGCCAGCAGCTTGCTAACAGGGGGCAGGAACAATGAGCAGTTCTTC
CASSLLTGGRNNEQFF
>TRBJ2-7|TRBV7-9|-|-
TGTGCCAGCAGCCCAGCGGCGAGTGCCTACGAGCAGTACTTC
CASSPAASAYEQYF
>TRBJ2-5|TRBV28|-|-
TGTGCCAGCAGCCACCGAGGGGCGACAGGCGGGACCCAGTACTTC
CASSHRGATGGTQYF
>TRBJ2-5|TRBV28|-|TRBD2
TGTGCCAGCAGTTCCTACCGGGGGGGGACTAGCGGGAGGGCAGTAGGGCAAGAGACCCAGTACTTC
CASSSYRGGTSGRAVGQETQYF
>TRBJ1-1|TRBV29-1|-|TRBD1
TGCAGCGTTGGGGGGCAGACAGGGCCGAAGAACACTGAAGCTTTCTTT
CSVGGQTGPKNTEAFF
>TRBJ1-5|TRBV7-2|-|-
TGTGCCAGCAGCTTCTTCCCACAGTTTGACGAGCCCCAGCATTTT
CASSFFPQFDEPQHF
>TRBJ1-5|TRBV12-2|-|-
TGTGCAAGTCGCTTAGTTTGGCAACAGGCGGATCAGCCCCAGCATTTT
CASRLVWQQADQPQHF
>TRBJ1-4|TRBV7-9|-|-
TGTGCCAGCAGCTTAGGGTCCCTCCGGGAGGAAAAACTGTTTTTT
CASSLGSLREEKLFF
>TRBJ2-1|TRBV7-9|-|TRBD2
TGTGCCAGCGAAGCGGGAGGGCATAGGAACAATGAGCAGTTCTTC
CASEAGGHRNNEQFF
>TRBJ2-3|TRBV9|-|-
TGTGCCAGCAGCGTAGCTGGAAGGGGTGTCTCAGATACGCAGTATTTT
CASSVAGRGVSDTQYF
>TRBJ2-3|TRBV7-2|-|-
TGTGCCAGCAGCCCCTGGTACGCGACAAAAGACACAGATACGCAGTATTTT
CASSPWYATKDTDTQYF
>TRBJ2-2|TRBV5-1|-|TRBD1
TGCGCCAGCAGTCCCGACAGGGGGCGTCGATCCGGGGAGCTGTTTTTT
CASSPDRGRRSGELFF
>TRBJ1-5|TRBV28|-|-
TGTGCCAGCAGTTCTCGGGTTGGTCAGCCCCAGCATTTT
CASSSRVGQPQHF